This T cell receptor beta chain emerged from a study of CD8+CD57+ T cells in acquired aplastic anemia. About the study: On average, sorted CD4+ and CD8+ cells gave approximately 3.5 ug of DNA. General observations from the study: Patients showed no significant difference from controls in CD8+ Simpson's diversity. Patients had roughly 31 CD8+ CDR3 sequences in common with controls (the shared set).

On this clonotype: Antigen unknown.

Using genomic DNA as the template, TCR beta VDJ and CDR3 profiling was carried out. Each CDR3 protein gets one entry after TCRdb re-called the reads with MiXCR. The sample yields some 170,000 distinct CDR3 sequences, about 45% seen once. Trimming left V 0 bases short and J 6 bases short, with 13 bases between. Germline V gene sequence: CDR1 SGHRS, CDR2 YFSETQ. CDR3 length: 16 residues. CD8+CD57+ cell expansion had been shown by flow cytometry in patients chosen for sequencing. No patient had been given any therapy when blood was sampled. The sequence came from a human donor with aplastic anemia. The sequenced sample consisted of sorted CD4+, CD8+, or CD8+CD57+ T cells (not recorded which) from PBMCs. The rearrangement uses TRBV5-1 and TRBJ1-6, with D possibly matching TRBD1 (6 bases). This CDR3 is CASSLDYQGINSPLHF. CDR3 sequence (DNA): TGCGCCAGCAGCTTGGACTACCAGGGGATTAATTCACCCCTCCACTTT. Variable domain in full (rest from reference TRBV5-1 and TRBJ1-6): KAGVTQTPRYLIKTRGQQVTLSCSPISGHRSVSWYQQTPGQGLQFLFEYFSETQRNKGNFPGRFSGRQFSNSRSEMNVSTLELGDSALYLCASSLDYQGINSPLHFGNGTRLTVT.